One T cell receptor (beta chain) is described in this entry. No antigen is known for it. This record belongs to a study of T cell repertoires in cytomegalovirus infection. The wider study: Selected CMV epitopes included recently identified HLA-C-restricted ones as well as well-studied HLA-B-restricted ones. Signatures in public TCR beta sequences pointed to both CMV infection and matching HLA type. Study-level results: The ex vivo response was dominated by HLA-C-restricted CMV-specific TCR beta clonotypes.

CDR1 and CDR2 from the germline V gene are LNHDA and SQIVND (reference sequence). V lost 4 bases to trimming and J lost 5 bases; unmatched junction nucleotides: 14. This CDR3 has 17 residues. TCRdb processed the reads anew with MiXCR; each CDR3 protein has one entry. The sample carries hundreds of thousands of distinct CDR3 sequences, about 33% recorded once. This chain connects TRBV19 to TRBJ2-1; 7 nucleotides match TRBD2. The source was cultured CD8+ T cells from PBMCs, collected from culture after CMV antigen stimulation. This clonotype originated in a human donor in good health (CMV status not recorded). Some clones in this sample may be carry-over from other donors' samples. CDR3 sequence (DNA): TGTGCCAGTAGTAGCCCTTTTATAGCGGGCCTCCACAATGAGCAGTTCTTC. This sequence encodes CASSSPFIAGLHNEQFF.